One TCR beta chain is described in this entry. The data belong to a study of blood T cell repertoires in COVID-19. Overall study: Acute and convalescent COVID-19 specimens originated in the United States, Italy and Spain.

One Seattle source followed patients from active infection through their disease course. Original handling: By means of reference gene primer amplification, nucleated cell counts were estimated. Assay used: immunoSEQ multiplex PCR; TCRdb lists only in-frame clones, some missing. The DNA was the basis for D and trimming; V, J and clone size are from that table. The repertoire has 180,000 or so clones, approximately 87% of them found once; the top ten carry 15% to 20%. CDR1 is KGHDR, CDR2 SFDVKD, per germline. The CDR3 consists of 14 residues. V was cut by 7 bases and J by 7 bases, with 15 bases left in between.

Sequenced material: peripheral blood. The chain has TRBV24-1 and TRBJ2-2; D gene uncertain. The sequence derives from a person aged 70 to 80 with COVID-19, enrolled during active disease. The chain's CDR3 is CATSPATRSGELFF. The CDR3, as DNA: TGTGCCACCAGCCCGGCTACACGGAGCGGGGAGCTGTTTTTT.